This T cell receptor (beta chain) was found in a study of spatial heterogeneity in lung cancer. Study-level information: There were consistently more beta-chain sequences detected than alpha-chain sequences.

Time point here: sample taken at primary tumor resection. The sequenced material consisted of unsorted whole RNA from tumor, nontumor lung or frozen PBMC. By sample share, this clonotype is large. As an off-target read in a library built for alpha chains, this beta chain has a frequency of little significance. On each TCR cDNA molecule, a unique molecular identifier was present. TCRdb ran MiXCR on the 5' RACE reads and lists one entry per CDR3 protein. The sample includes 850 to 1,100 distinct CDR3 sequences, about 45% of them seen just once. The germline V gene has CDR1 SGHNT and CDR2 YYREEE (reference sequence). This CDR3 is built from 15 residues. With V trimmed by 0 bases and J by 2 bases, 2 bases remained unmatched.

J is TRBJ2-5 and V is TRBV5-4; 9 bases are shared with TRBD2. This TCR was sampled from a male donor with early-stage non-small cell lung cancer. This sample comprised PBMCs, obtained at surgery. CDR3 coding DNA: TGTGCCAGCAGCTTGGTTCTAGCGGGGCAAGAGACCCAGTACTTC. This gives the protein CASSLVLAGQETQYF.